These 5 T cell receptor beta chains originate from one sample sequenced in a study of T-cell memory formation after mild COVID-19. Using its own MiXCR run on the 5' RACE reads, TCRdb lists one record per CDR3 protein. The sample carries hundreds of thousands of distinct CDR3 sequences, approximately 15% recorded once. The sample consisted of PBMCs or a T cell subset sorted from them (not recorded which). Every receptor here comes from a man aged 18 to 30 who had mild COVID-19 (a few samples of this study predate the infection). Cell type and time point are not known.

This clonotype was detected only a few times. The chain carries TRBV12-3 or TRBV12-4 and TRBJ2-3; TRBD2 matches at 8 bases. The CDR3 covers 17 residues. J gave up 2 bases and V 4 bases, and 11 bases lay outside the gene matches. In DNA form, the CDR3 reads TGTGCCAGCAGTTCAATAGTAGGGCGGGGGGACACAGATACGCAGTATTTT. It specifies CASSSIVGRGDTDTQYF.

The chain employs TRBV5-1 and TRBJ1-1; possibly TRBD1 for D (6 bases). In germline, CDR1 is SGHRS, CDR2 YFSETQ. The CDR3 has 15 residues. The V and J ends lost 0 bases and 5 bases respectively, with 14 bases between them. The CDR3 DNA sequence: TGCGCCAGCAGCTTGGGGGGGGCGGAGGGGACTGAAGCTTTCTTT. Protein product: CASSLGGAEGTEAFF.

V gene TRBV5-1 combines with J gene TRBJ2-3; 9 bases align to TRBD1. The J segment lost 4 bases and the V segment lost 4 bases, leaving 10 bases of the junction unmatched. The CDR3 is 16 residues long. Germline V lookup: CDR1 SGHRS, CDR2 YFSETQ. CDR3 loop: CASSPWTGVRADTQYF. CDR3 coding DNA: TGCGCCAGCAGCCCGTGGACAGGGGTTAGGGCAGATACGCAGTATTTT.

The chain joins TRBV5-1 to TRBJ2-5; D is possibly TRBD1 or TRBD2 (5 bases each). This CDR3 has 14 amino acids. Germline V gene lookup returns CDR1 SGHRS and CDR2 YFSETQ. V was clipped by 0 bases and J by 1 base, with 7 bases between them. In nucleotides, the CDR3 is TGCGCCAGCAGCTTGGGGGACGGCCAAGAGACCCAGTACTTC. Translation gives CASSLGDGQETQYF.

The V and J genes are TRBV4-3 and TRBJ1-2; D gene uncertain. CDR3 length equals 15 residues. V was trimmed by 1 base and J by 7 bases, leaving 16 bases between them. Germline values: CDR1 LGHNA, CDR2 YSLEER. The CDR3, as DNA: TGCGCCAGCAGCCAAGCGGAGACCCAGCGGGGTGGCTACACCTTC. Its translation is CASSQAETQRGGYTF.